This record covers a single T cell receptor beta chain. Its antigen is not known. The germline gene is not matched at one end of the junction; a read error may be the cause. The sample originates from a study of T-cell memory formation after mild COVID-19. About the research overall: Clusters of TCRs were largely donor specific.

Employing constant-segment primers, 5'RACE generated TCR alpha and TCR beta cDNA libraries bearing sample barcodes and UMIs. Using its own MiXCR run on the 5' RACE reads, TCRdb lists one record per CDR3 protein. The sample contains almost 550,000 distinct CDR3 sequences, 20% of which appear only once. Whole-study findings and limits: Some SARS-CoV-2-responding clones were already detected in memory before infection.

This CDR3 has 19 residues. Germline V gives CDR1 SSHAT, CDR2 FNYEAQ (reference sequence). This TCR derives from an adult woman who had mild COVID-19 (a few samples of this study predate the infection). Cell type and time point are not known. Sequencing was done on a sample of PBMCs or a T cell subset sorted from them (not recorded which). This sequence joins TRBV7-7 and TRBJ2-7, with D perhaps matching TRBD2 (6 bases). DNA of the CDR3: TGTGCTAGCAGCTCTAAGGGTGTTCCTACGACTAGTTCGACCTACGAGCAGTACTTC. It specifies CASSSKGVPTTSSTYEQYF.